This T cell receptor beta chain was found in a study of blood T cell repertoires in COVID-19. As for the study in general: Sources were T cells, B-cell-depleted T cells, or PBMCs; the material itself was cDNA or gDNA.

Unmatched junction bases numbered 5, after V lost 8 bases and J lost 8 bases. Per the germline V gene, CDR1 is LGHDT and CDR2 is YNNKEL (reference sequence). The CDR3 spans 13 residues. Authors' data handling: For nucleated cells, counts were estimated from reference gene primer amplification. The repertoire was sequenced with immunoSEQ multiplex PCR; TCRdb's copy has only in-frame clones and lacks some. V and J calls and clone size follow that table, whereas D and trimming were derived from the DNA. The table lists over 110,000 clones, 88% of them singletons. The receptor comes from a human donor in a cohort sampled during active COVID-19. The gene calls are TRBV3-1 (or the pseudogene TRBV3-2) and TRBJ2-1, with TRBD2 identical over 11 bases. The source material was peripheral blood. The CDR3 bases are TGTGCCAGCGGGACTAGCGGAAACTATGAGCAGTTCTTC. It codes for CASGTSGNYEQFF.